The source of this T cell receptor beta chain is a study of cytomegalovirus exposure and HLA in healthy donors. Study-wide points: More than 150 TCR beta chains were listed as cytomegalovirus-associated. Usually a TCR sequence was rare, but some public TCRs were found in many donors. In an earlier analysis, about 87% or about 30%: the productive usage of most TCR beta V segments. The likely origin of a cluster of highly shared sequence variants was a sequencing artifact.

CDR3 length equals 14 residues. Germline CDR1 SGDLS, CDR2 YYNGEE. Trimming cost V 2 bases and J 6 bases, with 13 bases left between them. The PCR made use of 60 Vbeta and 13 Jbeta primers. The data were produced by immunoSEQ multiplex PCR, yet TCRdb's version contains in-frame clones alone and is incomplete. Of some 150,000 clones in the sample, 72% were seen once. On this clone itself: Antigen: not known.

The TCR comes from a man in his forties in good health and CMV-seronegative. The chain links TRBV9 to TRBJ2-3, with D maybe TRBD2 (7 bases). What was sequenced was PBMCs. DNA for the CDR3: TGTGCCAGCAGCGTCCGAGGGGGAGGGGATACGCAGTATTTT. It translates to CASSVRGGGDTQYF.